Sequencing of this T cell receptor (beta chain) was carried out in a study of cytomegalovirus exposure and HLA in healthy donors. About the research overall: An early release of data contained 80 million to 85 million unique TCRs, which came from HLA-typed donors. Study-wide findings and caveats: In presence/absence analyses, roughly uniform sequencing depth across donors was assumed.

Per germline, CDR1 SGHRS and CDR2 YFSETQ. The V gene lost 5 bases and the J gene lost 3 bases, with 12 bases spanning the gap. This CDR3 is 14 amino acids long. Researchers ran the PCR with 60 Vbeta and 13 Jbeta primers. Measured with immunoSEQ multiplex PCR; TCRdb has only the in-frame clones, and not every one. The top ten clones hold over 10% of a sample with roughly 70,000 clones, over 70% of them seen once. In the case of this clone: Its antigen is unidentified.

The TCR comes from a man between 65 and 80 years old in good health and CMV-seronegative. The sequencing sample was made of PBMCs. The rearrangement uses TRBV5-1 and TRBJ2-1; D might be TRBD2 (6 bases). This CDR3 is CASSPEGRYNEQFF. For the CDR3, the DNA is TGCGCCAGCAGTCCGGAGGGCCGCTACAATGAGCAGTTCTTC.